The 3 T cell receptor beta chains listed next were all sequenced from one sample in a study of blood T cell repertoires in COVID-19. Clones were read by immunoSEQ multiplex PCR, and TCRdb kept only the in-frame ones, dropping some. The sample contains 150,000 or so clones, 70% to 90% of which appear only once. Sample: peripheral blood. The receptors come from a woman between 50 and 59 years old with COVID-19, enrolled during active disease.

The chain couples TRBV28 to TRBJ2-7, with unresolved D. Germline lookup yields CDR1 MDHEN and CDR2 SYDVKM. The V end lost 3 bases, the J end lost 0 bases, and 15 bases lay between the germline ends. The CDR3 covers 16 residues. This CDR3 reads CASSFPRQVSSYEQYF. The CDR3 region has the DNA TGTGCCAGCAGTTTTCCCCGGCAGGTGAGCTCCTACGAGCAGTACTTC.

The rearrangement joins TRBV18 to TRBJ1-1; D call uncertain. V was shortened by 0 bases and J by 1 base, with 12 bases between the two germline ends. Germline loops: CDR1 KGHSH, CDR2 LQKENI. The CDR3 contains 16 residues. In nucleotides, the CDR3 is TGTGCCAGCTCACCACCCTCGGGATTTGGGAACACTGAAGCTTTCTTT. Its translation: CASSPPSGFGNTEAFF.

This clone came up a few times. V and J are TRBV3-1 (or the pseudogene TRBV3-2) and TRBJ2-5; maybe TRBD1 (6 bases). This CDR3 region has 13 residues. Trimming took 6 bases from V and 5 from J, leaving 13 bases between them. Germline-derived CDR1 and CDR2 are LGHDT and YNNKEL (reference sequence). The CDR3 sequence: CASRLQGEETQYF. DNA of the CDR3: TGTGCCAGCAGACTACAGGGTGAGGAGACCCAGTACTTC.